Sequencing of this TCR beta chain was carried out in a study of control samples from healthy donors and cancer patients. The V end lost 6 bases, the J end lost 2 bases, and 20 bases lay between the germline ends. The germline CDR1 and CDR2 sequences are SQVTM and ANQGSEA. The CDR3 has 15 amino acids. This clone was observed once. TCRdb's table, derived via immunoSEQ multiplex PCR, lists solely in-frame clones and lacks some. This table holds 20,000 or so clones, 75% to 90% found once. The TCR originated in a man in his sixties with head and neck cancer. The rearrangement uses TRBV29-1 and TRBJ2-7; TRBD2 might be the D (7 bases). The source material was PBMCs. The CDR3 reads CSVGGGDRFPYEQYF. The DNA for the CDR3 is TGCAGCGTGGGGGGGGGAGACAGGTTCCCCTACGAGCAGTACTTC.